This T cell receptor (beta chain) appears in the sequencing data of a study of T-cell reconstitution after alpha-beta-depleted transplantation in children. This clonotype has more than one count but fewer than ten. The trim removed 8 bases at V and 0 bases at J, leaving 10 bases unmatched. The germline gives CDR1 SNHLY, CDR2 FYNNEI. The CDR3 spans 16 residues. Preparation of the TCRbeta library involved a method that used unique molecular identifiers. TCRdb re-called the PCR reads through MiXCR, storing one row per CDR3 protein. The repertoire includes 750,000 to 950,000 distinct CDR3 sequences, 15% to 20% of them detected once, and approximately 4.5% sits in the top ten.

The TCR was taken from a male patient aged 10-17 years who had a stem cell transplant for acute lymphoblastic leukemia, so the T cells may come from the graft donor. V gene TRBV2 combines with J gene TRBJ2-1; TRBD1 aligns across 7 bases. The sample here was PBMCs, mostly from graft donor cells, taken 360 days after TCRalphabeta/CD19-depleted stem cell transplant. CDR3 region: CASHERQGSSYNEQFF. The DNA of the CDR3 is TGTGCCAGCCACGAGAGACAGGGTAGCTCCTACAATGAGCAGTTCTTC.